The present entry profiles one T cell receptor beta chain with its context. Here immunoSEQ multiplex PCR was the method, and the copy in TCRdb shows in-frame clones only, minus some. The table lists roughly 90,000 clones, around 88% of them singletons. This specimen comes from a study of OX40 agonist ivuxolimab in advanced cancers. CDR3 length equals 15 residues. Trimming at V came to 2 bases and at J to 5 bases, leaving 8 bases not matched to a gene. Germline-derived CDR1 and CDR2 are MNHEY and SVGAGI. Material: CD4+ or CD8+ T cells sorted from blood, obtained in a trial of the OX40 agonist ivuxolimab. This chain joins TRBV6-5 and TRBJ1-1; 7 positions match TRBD1. The receptor was derived from an adult with an advanced solid tumor such as melanoma, head and neck, liver or kidney cancer. In DNA, the CDR3 is TGTGCCAGCAGTTACGACCACAGGGGCGGGACTGAAGCTTTCTTT. It is translated as CASSYDHRGGTEAFF.